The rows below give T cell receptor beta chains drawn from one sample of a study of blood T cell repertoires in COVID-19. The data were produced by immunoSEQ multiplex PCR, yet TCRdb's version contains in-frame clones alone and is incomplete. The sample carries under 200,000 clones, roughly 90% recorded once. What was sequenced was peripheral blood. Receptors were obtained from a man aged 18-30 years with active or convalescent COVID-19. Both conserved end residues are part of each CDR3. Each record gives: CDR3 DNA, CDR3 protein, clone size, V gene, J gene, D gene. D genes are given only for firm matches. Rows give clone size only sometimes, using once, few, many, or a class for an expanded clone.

cdr3_nt: TGTGCCAGCAGCCCGGGAGGGGCCCCGTCTCAGCCCCAGCATTTT; cdr3_aa: CASSPGGAPSQPQHF; clone_size: once; v_call: TRBV16; j_call: TRBJ1-5; d_call: NA
cdr3_nt: TGTGCCAGCAGCGGGACACAGCTTAACTATGGCTACACCTTC; cdr3_aa: CASSGTQLNYGYTF; clone_size: NA; v_call: TRBV9; j_call: TRBJ1-2; d_call: NA
cdr3_nt: TGTGCCAGCAGCCCTTTTCAGGGGACGTTGGCCTACGAGCAGTACTTC; cdr3_aa: CASSPFQGTLAYEQYF; clone_size: NA; v_call: TRBV11-2; j_call: TRBJ2-7; d_call: NA
cdr3_nt: TGTGCCAGCAGTCCATCCCCGGGACAGGGTTTTCGGGGCTACACCTTC; cdr3_aa: CASSPSPGQGFRGYTF; clone_size: NA; v_call: TRBV27; j_call: TRBJ1-2; d_call: TRBD1
cdr3_nt: TGTGCCAGCAGCTTGGAGGGACAGCGGTTTGCAGATACGCAGTATTTT; cdr3_aa: CASSLEGQRFADTQYF; clone_size: once; v_call: TRBV5-4; j_call: TRBJ2-3; d_call: TRBD1
cdr3_nt: TGCGCCAGCAGCCAAGATCCCCAGGGGAACACTGAAGCTTTCTTT; cdr3_aa: CASSQDPQGNTEAFF; clone_size: once; v_call: TRBV4-1; j_call: TRBJ1-1; d_call: NA
cdr3_nt: TGTGCCAGCAGCGTAGAACAGGGAAGGGGCTATGAGCAGTTCTTC; cdr3_aa: CASSVEQGRGYEQFF; clone_size: NA; v_call: TRBV9; j_call: TRBJ2-1; d_call: NA
cdr3_nt: TGTGCCAGTAGTAGAGGACAGGGGGACACCGGGGAGCTGTTTTTT; cdr3_aa: CASSRGQGDTGELFF; clone_size: once; v_call: TRBV19; j_call: TRBJ2-2; d_call: TRBD1
cdr3_nt: TGTGCCAGCAGCCTTTGGGACAGCGCGTCAGGCTACACCTTC; cdr3_aa: CASSLWDSASGYTF; clone_size: NA; v_call: TRBV6-2/TRBV6-3; j_call: TRBJ1-2; d_call: TRBD1
cdr3_nt: TGTGCCAGTAGTATAGAGACAGGGTCCTCACAGACCCAGTACTTC; cdr3_aa: CASSIETGSSQTQYF; clone_size: NA; v_call: TRBV19; j_call: TRBJ2-5; d_call: TRBD1
cdr3_nt: TGCGCCAGCAGCTGGGACAGGGGGAACACTGAAGCTTTCTTT; cdr3_aa: CASSWDRGNTEAFF; clone_size: few; v_call: TRBV5-1; j_call: TRBJ1-1; d_call: TRBD1
cdr3_nt: TGTGCCAGCAGTTTAGGCTACTACAATGAGCAGTTCTTC; cdr3_aa: CASSLGYYNEQFF; clone_size: NA; v_call: TRBV12-3/TRBV12-4; j_call: TRBJ2-1; d_call: NA
cdr3_nt: TGTGCCTGGACCCAGGACACGATAAACTATGGCTACACCTTC; cdr3_aa: CAWTQDTINYGYTF; clone_size: NA; v_call: TRBV30; j_call: TRBJ1-2; d_call: NA
cdr3_nt: TGTGCCAGCAGCTGGGCGGAGGGTTACTCCTACGAGCAGTACTTC; cdr3_aa: CASSWAEGYSYEQYF; clone_size: NA; v_call: TRBV7-2; j_call: TRBJ2-7; d_call: NA
cdr3_nt: TGTGCCTGGAGTGTCGGCGGAGGGGCTGAAGCTTTCTTT; cdr3_aa: CAWSVGGGAEAFF; clone_size: NA; v_call: TRBV30; j_call: TRBJ1-1; d_call: NA
cdr3_nt: TGTGCCAGCTCACCACCGGGACAGGGGCCCTACGAGCAGTACTTC; cdr3_aa: CASSPPGQGPYEQYF; clone_size: few; v_call: TRBV18; j_call: TRBJ2-7; d_call: TRBD1
cdr3_nt: TGCAGCGTTTCCACGGTTAACTATGGCTACACCTTC; cdr3_aa: CSVSTVNYGYTF; clone_size: NA; v_call: TRBV29-1; j_call: TRBJ1-2; d_call: NA
cdr3_nt: TGTGCCAGCAGCCTTCCCGGGACAGTAAGCGGCTACACCTTC; cdr3_aa: CASSLPGTVSGYTF; clone_size: NA; v_call: TRBV3-1/TRBV3-2; j_call: TRBJ1-2; d_call: TRBD1
cdr3_nt: TGTGCCAGCAGCCTGCTGAGGGCTGGGGCCAACGTCCTGACTTTC; cdr3_aa: CASSLLRAGANVLTF; clone_size: NA; v_call: TRBV7-2; j_call: TRBJ2-6; d_call: NA
cdr3_nt: TGTGCCAGCAGCTCCGCCACAGGGGGCTATTATGGCTACACCTTC; cdr3_aa: CASSSATGGYYGYTF; clone_size: NA; v_call: TRBV2; j_call: TRBJ1-2; d_call: TRBD1
cdr3_nt: TGTGCCAGCAGCTTGGGACTAGATAAAAACATTCAGTACTTC; cdr3_aa: CASSLGLDKNIQYF; clone_size: NA; v_call: TRBV5-5; j_call: TRBJ2-4; d_call: NA
cdr3_nt: TGTGCCAGCAGTGCGGGGTATCGAGTCGGTTTTTCCCGCACAGATACGCAGTATTTT; cdr3_aa: CASSAGYRVGFSRTDTQYF; clone_size: NA; v_call: TRBV27; j_call: TRBJ2-3; d_call: NA
cdr3_nt: TGTGCCAGCAGCTCCGGGACAGGGGGCTCTGGCTACACCTTC; cdr3_aa: CASSSGTGGSGYTF; clone_size: NA; v_call: TRBV6-5; j_call: TRBJ1-2; d_call: TRBD1
cdr3_nt: TGTGCCTGGAGTACCCCGGGGGGAAGCACCTTC; cdr3_aa: CAWSTPGGSTF; clone_size: NA; v_call: TRBV30; j_call: TRBJ1-2; d_call: NA
cdr3_nt: TGCGCCAGCAGCCATACGACAGGGAATCAGCCCCAGCATTTT; cdr3_aa: CASSHTTGNQPQHF; clone_size: NA; v_call: TRBV4-3; j_call: TRBJ1-5; d_call: TRBD1
cdr3_nt: TGCGCCAGCAGCTTGGTCGGGGAGGGGAACACTGAAGCTTTCTTT; cdr3_aa: CASSLVGEGNTEAFF; clone_size: NA; v_call: TRBV5-1; j_call: TRBJ1-1; d_call: NA
cdr3_nt: TGTGCCAGCAGCTCTCTCCGGGGTAACTCTGGAAACACCATATATTTT; cdr3_aa: CASSSLRGNSGNTIYF; clone_size: NA; v_call: TRBV5-6; j_call: TRBJ1-3; d_call: NA
cdr3_nt: TGTGCCAGCAGCTTGGAAAGGGGCAGGGGATCGTCGAATTCACCCCTCCACTTT; cdr3_aa: CASSLERGRGSSNSPLHF; clone_size: NA; v_call: TRBV5-6; j_call: TRBJ1-6; d_call: NA
cdr3_nt: TGTGCCTGGGCTGCCCTCGGGGTCACTGAAGCTTTCTTT; cdr3_aa: CAWAALGVTEAFF; clone_size: NA; v_call: TRBV30; j_call: TRBJ1-1; d_call: NA
cdr3_nt: TGTGCCAGCAGCGGTGGGGACAGGGCGAACACTGAAGCTTTCTTT; cdr3_aa: CASSGGDRANTEAFF; clone_size: NA; v_call: TRBV9; j_call: TRBJ1-1; d_call: TRBD1
cdr3_nt: TGTGCTAGCAGCCGCGACACGAACACTGAAGCTTTCTTT; cdr3_aa: CASSRDTNTEAFF; clone_size: NA; v_call: TRBV7-7; j_call: TRBJ1-1; d_call: NA
cdr3_nt: TGTGCCAGCAGCTTCTCATCGGGCAGGGGAAACGAGCAGTACTTC; cdr3_aa: CASSFSSGRGNEQYF; clone_size: NA; v_call: TRBV5-4; j_call: TRBJ2-7; d_call: NA
cdr3_nt: TGTGCCAGCAGTTCCACGGACGGGACCTACGAGCAGTACTTC; cdr3_aa: CASSSTDGTYEQYF; clone_size: once; v_call: TRBV27; j_call: TRBJ2-7; d_call: NA
cdr3_nt: TGTGCCAGCAGCTTCCCTTGGACAGCTGGAAACACCATATATTTT; cdr3_aa: CASSFPWTAGNTIYF; clone_size: NA; v_call: TRBV7-2; j_call: TRBJ1-3; d_call: NA
cdr3_nt: TGTGCCTGGAGTCGAATCCCCGGGGGAGGAAACACCATATATTTT; cdr3_aa: CAWSRIPGGGNTIYF; clone_size: once; v_call: TRBV30; j_call: TRBJ1-3; d_call: NA
cdr3_nt: TGTGCCAGCAGCTTAGAAGTAGTACAGATGAGGTTCTTC; cdr3_aa: CASSLEVVQMRFF; clone_size: NA; v_call: TRBV11-3; j_call: TRBJ2-1; d_call: NA
cdr3_nt: TGTGCCAGCAGCTCATCAGGGCCAACTAATGAAAAACTGTTTTTT; cdr3_aa: CASSSSGPTNEKLFF; clone_size: once; v_call: TRBV7-9; j_call: TRBJ1-4; d_call: NA
cdr3_nt: TGCGCCAGCAGCCCGGACACCTACCAAGGAGGCTACACCTTC; cdr3_aa: CASSPDTYQGGYTF; clone_size: once; v_call: TRBV5-1; j_call: TRBJ1-2; d_call: NA
cdr3_nt: TGTGCCAGCAGTTACTCGTACAGGGGAACTGGAAACACCATATATTTT; cdr3_aa: CASSYSYRGTGNTIYF; clone_size: NA; v_call: TRBV6-6; j_call: TRBJ1-3; d_call: TRBD1
cdr3_nt: TGTGCCAGCAGCCAAGATGCGGCTAGCGGGATTTACAATGAGCAGTTCTTC; cdr3_aa: CASSQDAASGIYNEQFF; clone_size: once; v_call: TRBV3-1/TRBV3-2; j_call: TRBJ2-1; d_call: TRBD2
cdr3_nt: TGTGCCAGCAGCTTGACTAGTACGAATGAGCAGTTCTTC; cdr3_aa: CASSLTSTNEQFF; clone_size: NA; v_call: TRBV7-3; j_call: TRBJ2-1; d_call: NA
cdr3_nt: TGTGCCAGCAGCGCACGGGACAGGGTGATTAATGAAAAACTGTTTTTT; cdr3_aa: CASSARDRVINEKLFF; clone_size: few; v_call: TRBV7-8; j_call: TRBJ1-4; d_call: TRBD1
cdr3_nt: TGTGCCAGCAGTAGCCGGGAAGCTACCTACAATGAGCAGTTCTTC; cdr3_aa: CASSSREATYNEQFF; clone_size: NA; v_call: TRBV2; j_call: TRBJ2-1; d_call: NA
cdr3_nt: TGTGCCAGCAGCGTCCAGACTATCTCCTACGAGCAGTACTTC; cdr3_aa: CASSVQTISYEQYF; clone_size: NA; v_call: TRBV5-6; j_call: TRBJ2-7; d_call: NA
cdr3_nt: TGTGTCAGAAGCTTAAACAGGGCCCCACCTGGCTATGGCTACACCTTC; cdr3_aa: CVRSLNRAPPGYGYTF; clone_size: NA; v_call: TRBV7-5; j_call: TRBJ1-2; d_call: NA
cdr3_nt: TGCAGCGTTGGGCAGGGAAACACCATATATTTT; cdr3_aa: CSVGQGNTIYF; clone_size: NA; v_call: TRBV29-1; j_call: TRBJ1-3; d_call: NA
cdr3_nt: TGTGCCAGCAGCGTAGCGGGTCAGCCCTCTGGAAACACCATATATTTT; cdr3_aa: CASSVAGQPSGNTIYF; clone_size: NA; v_call: TRBV9; j_call: TRBJ1-3; d_call: NA
cdr3_nt: TGTGCCAGCAGTCCGGACTCCACAGATACGCAGTATTTT; cdr3_aa: CASSPDSTDTQYF; clone_size: NA; v_call: TRBV12-3/TRBV12-4; j_call: TRBJ2-3; d_call: NA
cdr3_nt: TGTGCCAGCAGCCTTATTAGCGGGAGTGTCGTCACCGGGGAGCTGTTTTTT; cdr3_aa: CASSLISGSVVTGELFF; clone_size: NA; v_call: TRBV7-2; j_call: TRBJ2-2; d_call: TRBD2
cdr3_nt: TGTGCCAGTAGGGGGACAGGGGGCTCCCCTTATGGCTACACCTTC; cdr3_aa: CASRGTGGSPYGYTF; clone_size: NA; v_call: TRBV19; j_call: TRBJ1-2; d_call: TRBD1